This T cell receptor beta chain came from a study of response to subunit inactivated influenza vaccine. This clonotype was counted a few times. The antigen remains undetermined. The CDR3 totals 15 residues. Germline CDR1 is MNHEY and CDR2 is SVGEGT. V lost 0 bases and J lost 3, with 10 bases in between. Overall study findings and caveats: The authors put forward the suggestion that each seasonal influenza vaccination may bring in only a limited number of new T cells.

MiXCR, run by TCRdb on the RT-PCR reads, gives a single entry per CDR3 protein. The data show about 500,000 distinct CDR3 sequences, approximately 16% seen once. The rearrangement links TRBV6-2 or TRBV6-3 to TRBJ2-3; D is undetermined. The clonotype comes from a man in his fifties or sixties who received an inactivated influenza vaccine. Sequencing used CD4+ T cells sorted from PBMCs, obtained around 25 months after vaccination. CDR3 DNA: TGTGCCAGCAGTTACTCCCTACGACGAACAGATACGCAGTATTTT. Protein: CASSYSLRRTDTQYF.